This TCR beta chain was sequenced in a study of T cell repertoires in cytomegalovirus infection. Whole-study results and caveats: There were HLA-C-restricted CMV-specific TCR beta clonotypes dominating the ex vivo response. Accumulated public TCR beta family frequency recognized individuals carrying CMV together with the relevant HLA.

Germline V gives CDR1 SEHNR, CDR2 FQNEAQ (reference sequence). The CDR3 loop spans 14 amino acids. After removal of 5 bases from V and 8 bases from J, the junction contained 7 bases not matched to a gene. A word on this clonotype: Its cognate antigen is unknown.

From the reads, TCRdb called clonotypes with MiXCR, one entry per CDR3 protein. The table lists about 740,000 distinct CDR3 sequences, 35% to 45% of them singletons. The source material was PBMCs. The J gene is TRBJ2-1, the V gene TRBV7-9; 9 bases line up with TRBD1. The receptor was derived from a human donor in good health (CMV status not recorded). Some clones in this sample may be carry-over from other donors' samples. The chain's CDR3 is CASSQFTGGDEQFF. CDR3 DNA: TGTGCCAGCAGCCAATTCACAGGGGGCGATGAGCAGTTCTTC. The full variable domain, with the rest looked up from reference TRBV7-9 and TRBJ2-1, is DTGVSQNPRHKITKRGQNVTFRCDPISEHNRLYWYRQTLGQGPEFLTYFQNEAQLEKSRLLSDRFSAERPKGSFSTLEIQRTEQGDSAMYLCASSQFTGGDEQFFGPGTRLTVL.